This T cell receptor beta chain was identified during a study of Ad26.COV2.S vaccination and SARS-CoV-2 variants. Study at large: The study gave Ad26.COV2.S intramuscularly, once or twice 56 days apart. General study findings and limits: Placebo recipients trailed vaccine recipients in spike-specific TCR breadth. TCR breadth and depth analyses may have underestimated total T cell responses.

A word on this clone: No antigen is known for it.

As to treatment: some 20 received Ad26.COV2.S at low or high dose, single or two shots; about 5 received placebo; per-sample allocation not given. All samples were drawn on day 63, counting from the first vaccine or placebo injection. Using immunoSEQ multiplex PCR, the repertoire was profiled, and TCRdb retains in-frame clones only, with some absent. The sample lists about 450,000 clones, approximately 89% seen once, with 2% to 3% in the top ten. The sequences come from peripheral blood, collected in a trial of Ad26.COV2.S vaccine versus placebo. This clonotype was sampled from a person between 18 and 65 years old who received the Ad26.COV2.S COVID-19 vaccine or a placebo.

CDR3 sequence reads: CSVDPSTGELFF. The DNA for the CDR3 is TGCAGCGTTGACCCTTCCACCGGGGAGCTGTTTTTT. The V call is TRBV29-1, the J call TRBJ2-2; unclear D gene. The CDR3 totals 12 residues. V was shortened by 3 bases and J by 4 bases, with 6 bases between the two germline ends. Germline V gene data show CDR1 as SQVTM and CDR2 as ANQGSEA.